This TCR beta chain appears in the sequencing data of a study of molecular identifiers for immune sequencing clone quantification. The CDR3 covers 13 residues. The V gene's germline CDR1 is ENHRY and CDR2 SYGVKD. After removal of 5 bases from V and 1 base from J, the junction contained 1 base not matched to a gene. The authors sorted naive CD8 T cells as CD8+CD4-CCR7+CD45RA+. In this sample, this clonotype turned up many times. Its matching antigen is unknown. Findings and caveats of the study: For effector cells, clones above 20 RNA copies held over 98% of molecules; for naive cells, under 1%. Should identical TCR molecules share a barcode, the sizes of highly expanded clones could be underestimated.

Generation of bulk TCR libraries relied on previously described methods and listed TCR primers. TCRdb called the PCR reads again in MiXCR, with one record for every CDR3 protein. The sample has 40,000 or so distinct CDR3 sequences; about 19% are singletons. The sequence was collected from a human donor in good health. Some libraries in this study had Jurkat cell RNA spiked in. The specimen sequenced was naive CD8+ T cells from blood, with Jurkat cell RNA spiked in. The subset denotes: FACS-sorted CD8+CD4-CCR7+CD45RA+ naive T cells. The chain carries TRBV10-3 and TRBJ1-1, with 7 bases that match TRBD1. The chain's CDR3 is CAISRTGNTEAFF. Here the CDR3 DNA reads TGTGCCATCAGTAGGACAGGGAACACTGAAGCTTTCTTT.